Listed below are T cell receptor beta chains from one sample, sequenced in a study of shared clonotypes between healthy human individuals. Assay used: immunoSEQ multiplex PCR; TCRdb lists only in-frame clones, some missing. Of roughly 1,000,000 clones listed, 75% to 85% are singletons. Sequencing used memory CD4+ T cells from PBMCs. These receptors originate from a man in his late teens or twenties in good health. Some clones in this sample may be carry-over from other donors' samples. CDR3s include the opening cysteine and the closing phenylalanine or tryptophan. The D gene is left open where the match is weak. Not every row has a clone size; where given, it reads once, few, many or a size class.

v_call	clone_size	d_call	j_call	cdr3_aa	cdr3_nt
TRBV4-1	many	.	TRBJ2-1	CASSQVASKGFREQFF	TGCGCCAGCAGCCAAGTTGCCAGTAAGGGCTTTCGTGAGCAGTTCTTC
TRBV6-1	many	.	TRBJ1-2	CASRKVETYGYTF	TGTGCCAGCAGAAAAGTGGAAACCTATGGCTACACCTTC
TRBV28	.	TRBD2	TRBJ2-3	CASSLPGLSVAGADTQYF	TGTGCCAGCAGTTTACCCGGGTTGTCGGTAGCGGGAGCAGATACGCAGTATTTT
TRBV2	.	TRBD2	TRBJ2-3	CASSTPLAGGTDTQYF	TGTGCCAGCAGTACGCCCCTAGCGGGAGGGACAGATACGCAGTATTTT
TRBV11-2	.	TRBD2	TRBJ2-5	CASSQRTSGMSETQYF	TGTGCCAGCAGCCAACGGACTAGCGGGATGTCGGAGACCCAGTACTTC
TRBV11-2	.	TRBD2	TRBJ2-4	CASSLDLVRSGVAKNIQYF	TGTGCCAGCAGCTTAGATCTCGTCAGGAGCGGGGTAGCCAAAAACATTCAGTACTTC
TRBV11-2	.	.	TRBJ2-7	CASSSPRGGYEQYF	TGTGCCAGCAGCTCTCCGCGTGGGGGCTACGAGCAGTACTTC
TRBV6-6	.	.	TRBJ1-1	CASRDTGQNTEAFF	TGTGCCAGCAGAGACACAGGGCAGAACACTGAAGCTTTCTTT
TRBV6-1	.	.	TRBJ1-1	CASIKKGFWGTEAFF	TGTGCCAGCATCAAGAAGGGGTTCTGGGGCACTGAAGCTTTCTTT
TRBV7-2	.	TRBD1	TRBJ2-7	CASSFGTGAWEQYF	TGTGCCAGCAGCTTTGGGACAGGGGCGTGGGAGCAGTACTTC
TRBV27	once	.	TRBJ1-1	CASSLNPGLGRYRNTEAFF	TGTGCCAGCAGTTTAAATCCAGGACTTGGTAGGTATAGGAACACTGAAGCTTTCTTT
TRBV7-9	.	.	TRBJ1-2	CASSLDSLGYTF	TGTGCCAGCAGCTTGGACAGTCTCGGCTACACCTTC
TRBV28	.	TRBD1	TRBJ2-3	CASSTSRGLDTQYF	TGTGCCAGCAGCACGAGCAGGGGGCTGGATACGCAGTATTTT
TRBV4-2	once	TRBD1	TRBJ2-1	CASSHSAGTGEGYEQFF	TGTGCCAGCAGCCATAGCGCCGGGACAGGGGAGGGTTATGAGCAGTTCTTC
TRBV7-9	.	.	TRBJ2-7	CASSPEVGLVGSYEQYF	TGTGCCAGCAGCCCAGAGGTGGGCCTAGTTGGGTCCTACGAGCAGTACTTC
TRBV18	.	.	TRBJ2-7	CASSTGTAGLYEQYF	TGTGCCAGCTCGACGGGGACAGCGGGACTCTACGAGCAGTACTTC
TRBV27	few	TRBD2	TRBJ2-1	CASSLWGLAGGNEQFF	TGTGCCAGCAGTTTATGGGGACTAGCGGGAGGGAATGAGCAGTTCTTC
TRBV28	.	.	TRBJ1-5	CASSSDSLASNQPQHF	TGTGCCAGCAGTTCTGACAGTTTAGCTAGCAATCAGCCCCAGCATTTT
TRBV2	.	.	TRBJ1-1	CASYMGTFRAFF	TGTGCCAGCTATATGGGGACCTTCAGAGCTTTCTTT
TRBV5-6	once	.	TRBJ2-6	CASSFGLSSGANVLTF	TGTGCCAGCAGCTTTGGTCTGAGCTCTGGGGCCAACGTCCTGACTTTC
TRBV2	.	.	TRBJ2-6	CASSEDGSGANVLTF	TGTGCCAGCAGTGAGGACGGCTCTGGGGCCAACGTCCTGACTTTC
TRBV28	.	.	TRBJ2-7	CASSSPSEQYF	TGTGCCAGCAGCTCTCCTTCCGAGCAGTACTTC
TRBV28	.	.	TRBJ2-6	CASRFSGPGANVLTF	TGTGCCAGCAGATTCTCAGGACCTGGGGCCAACGTCCTGACTTTC
TRBV4-3	.	.	TRBJ1-3	CASSQTVNPEDTIYF	TGCGCCAGCAGCCAAACAGTGAACCCAGAGGACACCATATATTTT
TRBV6-4	few	.	TRBJ2-3	CASSVGLADTQYF	TGTGCCAGCAGTGTTGGGTTGGCAGATACGCAGTATTTT
TRBV2	.	.	TRBJ1-2	CASSVTLTANYGYTF	TGTGCCAGCAGTGTTACGTTAACAGCTAACTATGGCTACACCTTC
TRBV11-2	.	.	TRBJ1-4	CASSPWTVGEKLFF	TGTGCCAGCAGCCCCTGGACAGTTGGTGAAAAACTGTTTTTT
TRBV2	.	.	TRBJ1-1	CASSGKTVNTEAFF	TGTGCCAGCAGTGGAAAGACAGTGAACACTGAAGCTTTCTTT
TRBV4-1	.	TRBD2	TRBJ2-4	CASSLIPIAGGQGTKNIQYF	TGCGCCAGCAGCCTCATACCCATCGCGGGAGGGCAAGGAACCAAAAACATTCAGTACTTC
TRBV7-3	.	TRBD2	TRBJ2-1	CASSLLAGAAYNEQFF	TGTGCCAGCAGCTTGTTAGCGGGAGCGGCCTACAATGAGCAGTTCTTC
TRBV18	.	TRBD1	TRBJ1-5	CASSRGTGDQPQHF	TGTGCCAGCTCACGAGGGACAGGGGATCAGCCCCAGCATTTT
TRBV6-6	.	.	TRBJ2-4	CASSLGGNLAKNIQYF	TGTGCCAGCAGCCTCGGAGGAAACCTAGCCAAAAACATTCAGTACTTC
TRBV5-1	once	.	TRBJ2-4	CASSLGTAAKNIQYF	TGCGCCAGCAGCTTGGGGACAGCAGCCAAAAACATTCAGTACTTC
TRBV7-8	.	TRBD1	TRBJ1-5	CASSSGQVQPQHF	TGTGCCAGCAGCTCGGGACAGGTCCAGCCCCAGCATTTT
TRBV4-1	.	TRBD1	TRBJ2-5	CASSRDRDRAFGETQYF	TGCGCCAGCAGCCGAGACCGGGACAGGGCCTTTGGAGAGACCCAGTACTTC
TRBV5-4	.	.	TRBJ2-5	CASSLGTRKETQYF	TGTGCCAGCAGCTTGGGAACTAGAAAAGAGACCCAGTACTTC
TRBV5-1	many	TRBD2	TRBJ2-7	CASSWTLAGGRGSSYEQYF	TGCGCCAGCAGCTGGACATTAGCGGGAGGAAGGGGCAGCTCCTACGAGCAGTACTTC
TRBV4-2	.	TRBD2	TRBJ2-3	CASSHQTSGRVYTQYF	TGTGCCAGCAGCCACCAGACTAGCGGGAGGGTTTATACGCAGTATTTT
TRBV28	.	.	TRBJ1-5	CASYSNQPQHF	TGTGCCAGTTATAGCAATCAGCCCCAGCATTTT
TRBV6-5	.	.	TRBJ1-1	CASSYSKAQVEAFF	TGTGCCAGCAGTTACTCGAAGGCTCAGGTAGAAGCTTTCTTT
TRBV28	.	.	TRBJ1-1	CASSKGGRIEAFF	TGTGCCAGCAGTAAAGGGGGGCGGATTGAAGCTTTCTTT
TRBV6-5	.	TRBD1	TRBJ1-1	CASSFIQGAGNTEAFF	TGTGCCAGCAGTTTCATACAGGGGGCAGGGAACACTGAAGCTTTCTTT
TRBV29-1	.	.	TRBJ2-5	CSVDGGQTQETQYF	TGCAGCGTTGATGGGGGCCAAACCCAAGAGACCCAGTACTTC
TRBV28	.	.	TRBJ2-7	CASRRYGEQYF	TGTGCCAGCAGGCGCTACGGAGAGCAGTACTTC
TRBV6-5	few	.	TRBJ1-2	CASTGLKGYTF	TGTGCCAGCACCGGGCTAAAGGGCTACACCTTC
TRBV7-6	.	TRBD2	TRBJ2-5	CASSPRPASGETQYF	TGTGCCAGCAGCCCCCGGCCGGCTAGCGGTGAGACCCAGTACTTC
TRBV7-9	.	.	TRBJ1-2	CASSLLVQGTNYGYTF	TGTGCCAGCAGCTTATTGGTCCAGGGGACTAACTATGGCTACACCTTC
TRBV11-2	.	TRBD2	TRBJ2-5	CASSSLAGLETQYF	TGTGCCAGCAGCTCCCTAGCGGGACTAGAGACCCAGTACTTC
TRBV10-2	.	.	TRBJ2-7	CASSESGYEQYF	TGCGCCAGCAGTGAGTCGGGTTACGAGCAGTACTTC
TRBV7-2	.	TRBD1	TRBJ1-2	CASRNTGVGVYGYTF	TGTGCCAGCAGAAACACAGGGGTTGGGGTCTATGGCTACACCTTC
TRBV7-6	many	.	TRBJ2-7	CASSLWGSSYEQYF	TGTGCCAGCAGCTTATGGGGGTCTTCCTACGAGCAGTACTTC
TRBV11-2	.	.	TRBJ2-7	CASSLMSGRPTYEQYF	TGTGCCAGCAGCTTAATGTCCGGCCGACCAACCTACGAGCAGTACTTC
TRBV19	.	.	TRBJ2-7	CASSHRGLLYF	TGTGCCAGTAGTCACCGGGGACTTTTGTACTTC